The 16 T cell receptor beta chains given below trace back to one sample, sequenced in a study of Ad26.COV2.S vaccination and SARS-CoV-2 variants. Assay: immunoSEQ multiplex PCR; the TCRdb copy retains only in-frame clones and omits some. This table has roughly 420,000 clones, roughly 90% appearing once. Treatment defined: 19 received Ad26.COV2.S at low or high dose, single or two shots; several received placebo; per-sample allocation not given. The samples were gathered on day 63 after the first injection of vaccine or placebo. This specimen consisted of peripheral blood, obtained in a trial of Ad26.COV2.S vaccine versus placebo. All receptors come from a person between 18 and 65 years old who received the Ad26.COV2.S COVID-19 vaccine or a placebo.

This rearrangement joins TRBV6-5 to TRBJ1-5, with unresolved D. Trimming removed 6 bases from V and 0 bases from J, with 9 bases in between. Germline CDR1 and CDR2: MNHEY and SVGAGI. This CDR3 spans 14 amino acids. CDR3 protein: CASSALDSNQPQHF. The CDR3 DNA reads TGTGCCAGCAGCGCCCTTGATAGCAATCAGCCCCAGCATTTT.

V gene TRBV6-6 combines with J gene TRBJ2-7, with D maybe TRBD1 (5 bases). Germline CDR1 and CDR2: MNHNY and SVGAGI (reference sequence). The CDR3 sequence is 14 residues long. The V gene lost 6 bases and the J gene lost 0 bases, with 12 bases spanning the gap. DNA of the CDR3: TGTGCCAGCAGACACGACAGAAGCTCCTACGAGCAGTACTTC. Translated, it gives CASRHDRSSYEQYF.

Remarks on this clone: The sample contains more than one DNA sequence encoding this CDR3. The V call is TRBV6-5, the J call TRBJ2-7; D unresolved. The CDR3 totals 14 residues. The germline V gene encodes CDR1 MNHEY and CDR2 SVGAGI. The V gene lost 3 bases and the J gene lost 0 bases, with 9 bases spanning the gap. The CDR3 loop is CASSYGRSSYEQYF. CDR3 in DNA: TGTGCCAGCAGTTATGGACGGTCCTCCTACGAGCAGTACTTC.

V gene TRBV6-2 or TRBV6-3 combines with J gene TRBJ2-7; D is perhaps TRBD2 (6 bases). CDR1 is MNHEY and CDR2 is SVGEGT in the germline V gene. The V end was cut by 2 bases, the J end by 5 bases, with 22 bases between. CDR3 length: 17 residues. The CDR3 loop reads CASSYPTSGEGRNEQYF. In nucleotides, the CDR3 is TGTGCCAGCAGTTACCCCACTTCGGGAGAGGGACGCAACGAGCAGTACTTC.

The V gene is TRBV19, the J gene TRBJ1-5; 9 nucleotides agree with TRBD1. The CDR3 contains 13 residues. The trim removed 6 bases at V and 6 bases at J, leaving 3 bases unmatched. Looked up from germline, CDR1 is LNHDA and CDR2 is SQIVND (reference sequence). CDR3 sequence: CASRDRGLQPQHF. CDR3 bases: TGTGCCAGTAGGGACAGGGGCCTTCAGCCCCAGCATTTT.

This rearrangement joins TRBV6-5 to TRBJ2-7; weak D call: TRBD2 (5 bases). Germline V lookup: CDR1 MNHEY, CDR2 SVGAGI. The CDR3 contains 14 residues. V was clipped by 2 bases and J by 4 bases, with 12 bases between them. The CDR3 loop is CASSYARAGYEQYF. The CDR3, as DNA: TGTGCCAGCAGTTACGCGCGGGCCGGGTACGAGCAGTACTTC.

The V gene is TRBV19, the J gene TRBJ1-2; a weak D match, TRBD1 (5 bases). This CDR3 has 17 amino acids. Germline CDR1 LNHDA, CDR2 SQIVND (reference sequence). V was trimmed by 5 bases and J by 2 bases, leaving 21 bases between them. The CDR3 reads CASSPSGVGQPNYGYTF. CDR3 DNA sequence: TGTGCCAGTAGTCCCAGTGGGGTCGGACAACCAAACTATGGCTACACCTTC.

This rearrangement joins TRBV12-3 or TRBV12-4 to TRBJ2-5; D ambiguous. The CDR3 length is 13 residues. V was shortened by 3 bases and J by 1 base, with 6 bases between the two germline ends. The CDR3 loop is CASSLGFQETQYF. In DNA, the CDR3 is TGTGCCAGCAGTTTGGGATTCCAAGAGACCCAGTACTTC.

V usage is TRBV9 and J usage is TRBJ2-2, with 10 bases that match TRBD1. Germline V gene data show CDR1 as SGDLS and CDR2 as YYNGEE. V shed 4 bases and J 7 bases; nucleotides not matched to a gene: 10. The CDR3 length is 16 residues. This chain's CDR3 is CASSFRDRGSIGELFF. CDR3 nucleotide sequence: TGTGCCAGCAGCTTCCGGGACAGGGGAAGTATCGGGGAGCTGTTTTTT. The complete variable domain, with remaining parts taken from reference TRBV9 and TRBJ2-2, reads DSGVTQTPKHLITATGQRVTLRCSPRSGDLSVYWYQQSLDQGLQFLIQYYNGEERAKGNILERFSAQQFPDLHSELNLSSLELGDSALYFCASSFRDRGSIGELFFGEGSRLTVL.

The rearrangement joins TRBV7-3 to TRBJ1-2, with unresolved D. The CDR3 totals 14 residues. Per germline, CDR1 SGHTA and CDR2 FQGTGA. V lost 2 bases and J lost 7, with 14 bases in between. The CDR3: CASSLDLRGFGYTF. CDR3 DNA: TGTGCCAGCAGCTTAGACCTACGGGGATTTGGCTACACCTTC.

The chain joins TRBV4-3 to TRBJ2-7; no clear D. Trimming took off 4 bases at V and 4 bases at J, with 11 bases between the two ends. The CDR3 is 13 amino acids. Germline values: CDR1 LGHNA, CDR2 YSLEER. The CDR3 sequence is CASSPALEYEQYF. The CDR3 region has the DNA TGCGCCAGCAGCCCCGCATTGGAGTACGAGCAGTACTTC.

CDR3 sequence reads: CASSFARQRWLTGTGYTF. Here the CDR3 DNA reads TGTGCCAGCAGCTTTGCCCGACAACGTTGGCTAACAGGGACTGGCTACACCTTC. The genes are TRBV11-2 and TRBJ1-2; a weak D match, TRBD1 (6 bases). Trimming pared 3 bases from V and 7 bases from J, leaving 27 bases between. This CDR3 has 18 amino acids. CDR1 and CDR2 (germline): SGHAT, FQNNGV.

V is TRBV28 and J is TRBJ2-2; D may be TRBD1 (5 bases). Trimming stripped 2 bases from V and 0 bases from J, with 7 bases between. CDR3 length: 15 amino acids. Germline CDR1 MDHEN, CDR2 SYDVKM. The CDR3 DNA sequence: TGTGCCAGCAGTTTAGACAGCGCGAACACCGGGGAGCTGTTTTTT. This sequence encodes CASSLDSANTGELFF.

CDR3 nucleotide sequence: TGCGCCAGCAGCGATACAGATACGCAGTATTTT. This sequence encodes CASSDTDTQYF. The chain combines TRBV5-1 with TRBJ2-3; D remains unclear. There are 11 residues in the CDR3. Germline V gene data show CDR1 as SGHRS and CDR2 as YFSETQ. The V and J ends lost 4 bases and 3 bases respectively, with 3 bases between them. The full variable domain, completed using reference TRBV5-1 and TRBJ2-3, is KAGVTQTPRYLIKTRGQQVTLSCSPISGHRSVSWYQQTPGQGLQFLFEYFSETQRNKGNFPGRFSGRQFSNSRSEMNVSTLELGDSALYLCASSDTDTQYFGPGTRLTVL.

The chain is built from TRBV5-4 and TRBJ2-7, with 7 bases fitting TRBD1. Germline V gene sequence: CDR1 SGHNT, CDR2 YYREEE (reference sequence). With V trimmed by 4 bases and J by 1 base, 5 bases remained unmatched. The CDR3 extends over 14 amino acids. This chain's CDR3 is CASSVDRRSYEQYF. CDR3 bases: TGTGCCAGCAGCGTGGACAGGAGGTCCTACGAGCAGTACTTC.

This clone was seen only a few times. The chain has TRBV3-1 (or the pseudogene TRBV3-2) and TRBJ1-2; no clear D gene. The germline V gene has CDR1 LGHDT and CDR2 YNNKEL (reference sequence). V lost 0 bases and J 1 base, leaving 6 bases between the germline ends. The CDR3 sequence is 14 residues long. CDR3 nucleotide sequence: TGTGCCAGCAGCCAAGACAGATTTAACTATGGCTACACCTTC. It specifies CASSQDRFNYGYTF.